These T cell receptor beta chains were read from a single sample in a study of CD8 T cells in ankylosing spondylitis. TCRdb redid the calling of the 5' RACE reads with MiXCR, one entry per CDR3 protein. Of 250,000 to 350,000 distinct CDR3 sequences in the sample, approximately 20% are singletons; the top ten hold 7.8%. The specimen sequenced was blood, either unsorted or a sorted T cell fraction (not recorded which). Receptors originate from a male donor with ankylosing spondylitis or in good health (not recorded which). Both conserved end residues are part of each CDR3. The D gene is left open where the match is weak. Part of the rows lack a size; the others show once, few, many or a class for expanded clones.

>NA|NA|TRBJ2-2|TRBV10-3
TGTGCCATCAACCCTAGCGAGGCCGGGGAGCTGTTTTTT
CAINPSEAGELFF
>NA|few|TRBJ1-5|TRBV12-3/TRBV12-4
TGTGCCAGGGGGAGGGGCGAGAGCAATCAGCCCCAGCATTTT
CARGRGESNQPQHF
>NA|NA|TRBJ2-1|TRBV7-8
TGTGCCAGCAGCTCCGTAATAGGAGGCGGAAGCTCCTACAATGAGCAGTTCTTC
CASSSVIGGGSSYNEQFF
>NA|NA|TRBJ2-1|TRBV5-1
TGCGCCAGCAGCTTGGGGGGAAGTGCGGGACTTCACAATGAGCAGTTCTTC
CASSLGGSAGLHNEQFF
>NA|many|TRBJ2-1|TRBV5-1
TGCGCCAGCAGCTTGAGCTCCTACAATGAGCAGTTCTTC
CASSLSSYNEQFF
>TRBD1|NA|TRBJ2-4|TRBV20-1
TGCAGTGCTAGAAGGACAGGGGACCAGGGCATTCAGTACTTC
CSARRTGDQGIQYF
>NA|few|TRBJ1-1|TRBV29-1
TGCAGCGTTGATTTGGGAAGCACTGAAGCTTTCTTT
CSVDLGSTEAFF
>TRBD2|few|TRBJ2-3|TRBV2
TGTGCCACTACCCCCCAGCCCGGGGGGGCCAGAGATACGCAGTATTTT
CATTPQPGGARDTQYF
>TRBD1|few|TRBJ1-5|TRBV29-1
TGCAGCGTCTCTCGGGACAGTGGGGCGGAGCCCCAGCATTTT
CSVSRDSGAEPQHF
>TRBD2|NA|TRBJ2-2|TRBV29-1
TGCAGCGTTGATGCCCCTAGCGGGAGGGGCACCGGGGAGCTGTTTTTT
CSVDAPSGRGTGELFF
>NA|many|TRBJ1-4|TRBV5-1
TGCGCCAGCAGCTTGTGGACGGGAGATGAAAAACTGTTTTTT
CASSLWTGDEKLFF
>NA|few|TRBJ2-1|TRBV15
TGTGCCACCAGCGGTGTTGGGGGTGAGCAGTTCTTC
CATSGVGGEQFF
>NA|few|TRBJ1-4|TRBV4-1
TGCGCCAGCAGCCAAGATTTGGGGAATGAAAAACTGTTTTTT
CASSQDLGNEKLFF
>TRBD1|few|TRBJ1-3|TRBV20-1
TGCAGTGCTAGAGGGTGGGACAGGGGGTTTTCTGGAAACACCATATATTTT
CSARGWDRGFSGNTIYF
>TRBD1|NA|TRBJ2-1|TRBV7-3
TGTGCCAGCAGCTTAAGTGGTCAGGGGGCCTACAATGAGCAGTTCTTC
CASSLSGQGAYNEQFF
>NA|NA|TRBJ2-1|TRBV3-1
TGTGCCAGCAGCCCGTCCTCCAGGGTCTACAATGAGCAGTTCTTC
CASSPSSRVYNEQFF
>NA|NA|TRBJ2-4|TRBV5-4
TGTGCCAGCAGCTTAGGCAGGGGAAAAAACATTCAGTACTTC
CASSLGRGKNIQYF
>NA|NA|TRBJ1-1|TRBV6-1
TGTGCCAGCAGCCAACACCATGGCACTGAAGCTTTCTTT
CASSQHHGTEAFF
>TRBD2|few|TRBJ2-1|TRBV5-1
TGCGCCAGCAGTCCTAGCGGGCCTATTGGACCAAACAATGAGCAGTTCTTC
CASSPSGPIGPNNEQFF
>NA|NA|TRBJ2-5|TRBV6-5
TGTGCCAGCAGTTACTCTCAGGGATTGGAGACCCAGTACTTC
CASSYSQGLETQYF
>NA|NA|TRBJ2-5|TRBV11-2
TGTGCCAGCAGCTTAGGCGCAGATATGTACCAAGAGACCCAGTACTTC
CASSLGADMYQETQYF
>NA|NA|TRBJ2-2|TRBV12-3/TRBV12-4
TGTGCCAGCAGACCGAGGAACACCGGGGAGCTGTTTTTT
CASRPRNTGELFF
>TRBD1|many|TRBJ1-1|TRBV6-1
TGTGCCAGCAGTGAGCAGGGGGACACTGAAGCTTTCTTT
CASSEQGDTEAFF
>TRBD1|few|TRBJ2-3|TRBV29-1
TGCAGCGTTGTGGGTCTAGGACAGGGGATCGGGGACACAGATACGCAGTATTTT
CSVVGLGQGIGDTDTQYF
>NA|many|TRBJ1-5|TRBV5-1
TGCGCCAGCAGCTTGGGCGACAATTATAGCAATCAGCCCCAGCATTTT
CASSLGDNYSNQPQHF
>NA|NA|TRBJ2-1|TRBV3-1
TGTGCCAGCAGCCAAGGCTACCGTGAGCAGTTCTTC
CASSQGYREQFF
>NA|NA|TRBJ2-3|TRBV28
TGTGCCAGCAGTTTAAGGGTCTCGCAGTATTTT
CASSLRVSQYF
>NA|few|TRBJ1-2|TRBV20-1
TGCAGTGCTAGAGTGGGAGGTTTGGATGGCTACACCTTC
CSARVGGLDGYTF
>TRBD2|few|TRBJ2-3|TRBV9
TGTGCCAGCAGCGGTTGGACTAGCGGAGCTAGCACAGATACGCAGTATTTT
CASSGWTSGASTDTQYF
>NA|NA|TRBJ1-3|TRBV5-1
TGCGCCAGCAGCGGCGGACAGACCTCTGGAAACACCATATATTTT
CASSGGQTSGNTIYF